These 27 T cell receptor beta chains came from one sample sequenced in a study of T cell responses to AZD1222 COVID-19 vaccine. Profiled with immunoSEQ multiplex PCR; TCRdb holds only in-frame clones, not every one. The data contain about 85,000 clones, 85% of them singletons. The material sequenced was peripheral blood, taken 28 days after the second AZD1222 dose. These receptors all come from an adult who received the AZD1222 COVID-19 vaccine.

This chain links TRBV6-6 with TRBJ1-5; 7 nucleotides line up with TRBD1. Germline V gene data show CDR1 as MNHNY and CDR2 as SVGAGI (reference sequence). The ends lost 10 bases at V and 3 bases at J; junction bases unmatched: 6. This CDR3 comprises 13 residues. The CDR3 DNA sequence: TGTGCCACCAGGGACAGCTCCAATCAGCCCCAGCATTTT. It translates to CATRDSSNQPQHF.

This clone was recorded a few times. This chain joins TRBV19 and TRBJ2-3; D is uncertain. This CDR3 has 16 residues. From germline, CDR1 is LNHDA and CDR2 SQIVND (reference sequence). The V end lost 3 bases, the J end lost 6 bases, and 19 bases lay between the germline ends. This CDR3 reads CASSMMVQPGRDTQYF. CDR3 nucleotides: TGTGCCAGTAGTATGATGGTTCAGCCCGGGCGGGATACGCAGTATTTT.

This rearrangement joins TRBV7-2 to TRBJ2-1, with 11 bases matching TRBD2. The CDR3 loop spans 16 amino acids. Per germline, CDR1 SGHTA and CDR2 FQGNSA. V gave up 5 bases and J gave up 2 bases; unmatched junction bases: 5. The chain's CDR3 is CASSTSSGGTYNEQFF. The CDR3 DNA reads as TGTGCCAGCAGCACCTCTAGCGGGGGGACCTACAATGAGCAGTTCTTC.

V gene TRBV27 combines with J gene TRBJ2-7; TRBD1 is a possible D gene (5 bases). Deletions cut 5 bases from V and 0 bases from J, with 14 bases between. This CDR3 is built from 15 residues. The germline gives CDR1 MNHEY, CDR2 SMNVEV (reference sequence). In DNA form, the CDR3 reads TGTGCCAGCAGTCCCTATGGGGCCCCCTCCTACGAGCAGTACTTC. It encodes CASSPYGAPSYEQYF.

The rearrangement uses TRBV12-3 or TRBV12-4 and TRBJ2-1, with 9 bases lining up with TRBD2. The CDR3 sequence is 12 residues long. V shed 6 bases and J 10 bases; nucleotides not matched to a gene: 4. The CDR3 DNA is TGTGCCAGCAGAGAAGGACTAGCGGAGCAGTTCTTC. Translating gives CASREGLAEQFF.

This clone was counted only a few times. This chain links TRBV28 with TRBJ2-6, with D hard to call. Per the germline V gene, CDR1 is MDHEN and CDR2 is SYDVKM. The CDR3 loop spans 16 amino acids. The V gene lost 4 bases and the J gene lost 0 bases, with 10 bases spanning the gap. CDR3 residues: CASSYSRLSGANVLTF. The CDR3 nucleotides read TGTGCCAGCAGTTATAGTAGGCTCTCTGGGGCCAACGTCCTGACTTTC.

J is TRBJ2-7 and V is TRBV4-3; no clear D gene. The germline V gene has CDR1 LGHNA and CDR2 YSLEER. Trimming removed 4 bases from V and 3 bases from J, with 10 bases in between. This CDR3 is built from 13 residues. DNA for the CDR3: TGCGCCAGCAGCCCAGCCAACGGCTACGAGCAGTACTTC. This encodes CASSPANGYEQYF.

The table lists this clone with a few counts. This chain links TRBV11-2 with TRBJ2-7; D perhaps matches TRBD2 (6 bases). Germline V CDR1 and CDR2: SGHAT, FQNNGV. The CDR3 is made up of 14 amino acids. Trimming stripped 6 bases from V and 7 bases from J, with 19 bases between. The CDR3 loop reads CASRVGSRLGEQYF. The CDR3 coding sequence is TGTGCCAGCAGGGTGGGTTCCCGACTAGGAGAGCAGTACTTC.

The CDR3 loop is CSVEAPGRGTDTQYF. The CDR3, as DNA: TGCAGCGTTGAAGCCCCTGGGCGGGGCACAGATACGCAGTATTTT. The rearrangement uses TRBV29-1 and TRBJ2-3; tentative D call: TRBD2 (5 bases). In germline, CDR1 is SQVTM, CDR2 ANQGSEA. The CDR3 has 15 amino acids. Trimming cost V 1 base and J 1 base, with 12 bases left between them.

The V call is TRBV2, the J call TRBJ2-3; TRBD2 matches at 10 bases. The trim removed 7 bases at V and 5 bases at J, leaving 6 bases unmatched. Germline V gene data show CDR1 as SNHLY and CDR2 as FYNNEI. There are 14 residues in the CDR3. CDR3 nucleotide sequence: TGTGCCAGCAAGGAAAGCGGGAGGGTAGATACGCAGTATTTT. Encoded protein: CASKESGRVDTQYF. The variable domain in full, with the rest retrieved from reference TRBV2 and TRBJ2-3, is EPEVTQTPSHQVTQMGQEVILRCVPISNHLYFYWYRQILGQKVEFLVSFYNNEISEKSEIFDDQFSVERPDGSNFTLKIRSTKLEDSAMYFCASKESGRVDTQYFGPGTRLTVL.

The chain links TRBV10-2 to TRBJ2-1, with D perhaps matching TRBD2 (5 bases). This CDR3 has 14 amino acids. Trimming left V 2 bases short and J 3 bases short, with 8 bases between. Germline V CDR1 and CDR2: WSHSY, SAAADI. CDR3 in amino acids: CASSEISDYNEQFF. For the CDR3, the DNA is TGCGCCAGCAGTGAGATTAGCGACTACAATGAGCAGTTCTTC.

The DNA of the CDR3 is TGCGCCAGCTCCCAGAATTCACAGGGGAGTGCTGAAAAACTGTTTTTT. It codes for CASSQNSQGSAEKLFF. The genes are TRBV5-1 and TRBJ1-4; TRBD1 matches at 7 bases. From germline, CDR1 is SGHRS and CDR2 YFSETQ. This CDR3 region has 16 residues. The V gene end was trimmed by 7 bases and the J gene end by 7 bases; junction bases not matched to a gene: 16.

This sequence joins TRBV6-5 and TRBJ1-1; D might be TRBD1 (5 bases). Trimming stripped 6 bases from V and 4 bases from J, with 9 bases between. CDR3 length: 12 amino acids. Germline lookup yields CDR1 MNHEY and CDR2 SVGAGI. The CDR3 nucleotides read TGTGCCAGCAGCCGGGGGGGCACTGAAGCTTTCTTT. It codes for CASSRGGTEAFF.

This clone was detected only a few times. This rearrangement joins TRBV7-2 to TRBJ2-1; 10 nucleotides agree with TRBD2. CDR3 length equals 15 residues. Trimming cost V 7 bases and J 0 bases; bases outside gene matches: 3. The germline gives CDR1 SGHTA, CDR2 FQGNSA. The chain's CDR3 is CASTSSGSSYNEQFF. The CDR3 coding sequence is TGTGCCAGCACCTCTAGCGGGAGCTCCTACAATGAGCAGTTCTTC.

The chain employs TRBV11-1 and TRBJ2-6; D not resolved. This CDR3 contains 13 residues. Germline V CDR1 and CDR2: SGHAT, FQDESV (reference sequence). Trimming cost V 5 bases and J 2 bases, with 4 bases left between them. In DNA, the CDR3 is TGTGCCAGCAGCCTGCCTGGGGCCAACGTCCTGACTTTC. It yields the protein CASSLPGANVLTF.

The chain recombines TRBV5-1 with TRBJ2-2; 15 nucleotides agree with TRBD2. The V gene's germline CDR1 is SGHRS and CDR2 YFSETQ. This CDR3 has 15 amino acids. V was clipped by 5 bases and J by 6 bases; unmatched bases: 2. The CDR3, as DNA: TGCGCCAGCAGGCGGACTAGCGGGGGGGCCGGGGAGCTGTTTTTT. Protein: CASRRTSGGAGELFF.

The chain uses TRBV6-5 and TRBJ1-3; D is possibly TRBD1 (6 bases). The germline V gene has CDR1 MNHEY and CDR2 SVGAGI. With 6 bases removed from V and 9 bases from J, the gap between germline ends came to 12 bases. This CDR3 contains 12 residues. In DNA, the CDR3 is TGTGCCAGCAGCTCCCAGGGGACCACCATATATTTT. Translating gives CASSSQGTTIYF.

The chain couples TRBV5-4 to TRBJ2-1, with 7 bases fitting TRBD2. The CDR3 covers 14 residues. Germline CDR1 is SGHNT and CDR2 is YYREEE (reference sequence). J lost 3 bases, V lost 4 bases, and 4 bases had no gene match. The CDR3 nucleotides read TGTGCCAGCAGCAGAGCGGGGAGCTACAATGAGCAGTTCTTC. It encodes CASSRAGSYNEQFF.

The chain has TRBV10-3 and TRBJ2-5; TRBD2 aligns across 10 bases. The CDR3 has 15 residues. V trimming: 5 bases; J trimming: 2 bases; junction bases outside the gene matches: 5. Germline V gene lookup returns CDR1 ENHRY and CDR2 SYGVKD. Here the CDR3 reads CAISRTSGRQETQYF. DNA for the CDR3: TGTGCCATCAGTCGGACTAGCGGACGACAAGAGACCCAGTACTTC.

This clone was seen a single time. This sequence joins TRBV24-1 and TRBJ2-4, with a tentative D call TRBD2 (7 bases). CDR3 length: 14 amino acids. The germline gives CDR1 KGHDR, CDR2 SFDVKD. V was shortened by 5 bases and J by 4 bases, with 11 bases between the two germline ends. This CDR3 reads CATSGEGTKNIQYF. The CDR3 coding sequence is TGTGCCACCAGTGGGGAGGGGACAAAAAACATTCAGTACTTC.

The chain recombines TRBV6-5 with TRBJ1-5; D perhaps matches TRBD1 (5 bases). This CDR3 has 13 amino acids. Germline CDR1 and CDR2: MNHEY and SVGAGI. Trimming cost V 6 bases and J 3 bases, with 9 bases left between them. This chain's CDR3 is CASRRQYNQPQHF. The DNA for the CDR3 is TGTGCCAGCAGAAGACAGTACAATCAGCCCCAGCATTTT.

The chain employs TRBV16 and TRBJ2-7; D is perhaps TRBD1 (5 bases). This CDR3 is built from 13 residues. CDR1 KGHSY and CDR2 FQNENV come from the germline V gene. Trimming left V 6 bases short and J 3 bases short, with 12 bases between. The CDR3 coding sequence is TGTGCCAGCAGAAGACAGTCTGACTACGAGCAGTACTTC. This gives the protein CASRRQSDYEQYF.

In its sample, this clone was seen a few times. As DNA, the CDR3 is TGTGCCAGCAGCGTTGACAGGGGGCGGTTGTGGCCCCAGCATTTT. Translated: CASSVDRGRLWPQHF. The chain couples TRBV7-2 to TRBJ1-5, with 10 bases that match TRBD1. The J segment lost 9 bases and the V segment lost 5 bases, leaving 10 bases of the junction unmatched. Germline CDR1 SGHTA, CDR2 FQGNSA. The length of the CDR3 is 15 residues.

The CDR3 here is CASRGQETQYF. The CDR3 nucleotides are TGTGCCAGCAGGGGACAAGAGACCCAGTACTTC. The chain uses TRBV2 and TRBJ2-5; D gene unclear. This CDR3 spans 11 amino acids. Germline-derived CDR1 and CDR2 are SNHLY and FYNNEI. V lost 6 bases, J lost 2 bases, and 4 bases lay in between.

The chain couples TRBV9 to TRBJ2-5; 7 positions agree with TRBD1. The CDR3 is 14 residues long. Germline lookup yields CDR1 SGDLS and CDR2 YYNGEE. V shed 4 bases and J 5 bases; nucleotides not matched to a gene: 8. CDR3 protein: CASSPGQVGETQYF. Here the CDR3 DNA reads TGTGCCAGCAGCCCCGGACAGGTCGGGGAGACCCAGTACTTC.

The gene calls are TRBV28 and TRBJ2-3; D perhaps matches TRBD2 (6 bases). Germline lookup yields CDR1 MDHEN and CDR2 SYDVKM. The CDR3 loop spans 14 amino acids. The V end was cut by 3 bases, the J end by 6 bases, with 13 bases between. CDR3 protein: CASSLVGGWDTQYF. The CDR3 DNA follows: TGTGCCAGCAGTTTGGTCGGGGGTTGGGATACGCAGTATTTT.

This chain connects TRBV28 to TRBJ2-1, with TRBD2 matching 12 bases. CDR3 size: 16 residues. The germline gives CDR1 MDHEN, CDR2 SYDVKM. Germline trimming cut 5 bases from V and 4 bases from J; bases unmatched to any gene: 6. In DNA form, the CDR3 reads TGTGCCAGCAGTCCGACTAGCGGGAGTGTTTACAATGAGCAGTTCTTC. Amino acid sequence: CASSPTSGSVYNEQFF.